These T cell receptor beta chains were read from a single sample in a study of cytomegalovirus exposure and HLA in healthy donors. Method: immunoSEQ multiplex PCR; TCRdb's copy keeps in-frame clones and lacks some. The table has roughly 150,000 clones, approximately 88% seen once; the top ten hold 1.5%. Sequencing used PBMCs. All receptors derive from a woman younger than 35 in good health and CMV-seronegative. CDR3s include the opening cysteine and the closing phenylalanine or tryptophan. The D gene is left open where the match is weak. Only part of the rows carry a size: once, few, many, or a class if the clone is expanded.

>-|TRBV2|-|TRBJ1-1
CASSQGRVLNTEAFF
TGTGCCAGCTCCCAGGGGCGCGTGTTGAACACTGAAGCTTTCTTT
>-|TRBV13|-|TRBJ2-5
CASSSGFSQETQYF
TGTGCCAGCAGCTCAGGTTTTAGCCAAGAGACCCAGTACTTC
>-|TRBV18|TRBD1|TRBJ1-5
CASSSEIHGQGGSGNQPQHF
TGTGCCAGCTCATCAGAGATCCACGGACAGGGTGGTTCGGGCAATCAGCCCCAGCATTTT
>-|TRBV2|-|TRBJ2-5
CASSRSGPSEETQYF
TGTGCCAGCAGTCGAAGCGGGCCCTCGGAGGAGACCCAGTACTTC
>-|TRBV28|-|TRBJ2-7
CASSFVYEQYF
TGTGCCAGCAGTTTCGTTTACGAGCAGTACTTC
>-|TRBV19|TRBD1|TRBJ2-2
CASSITGVLPDTGELFF
TGTGCCAGTAGTATAACAGGGGTTTTGCCGGACACCGGGGAGCTGTTTTTT
>-|TRBV9|TRBD1|TRBJ2-5
CASSPLGQGETQYF
TGTGCCAGCAGCCCTCTGGGACAGGGAGAGACCCAGTACTTC
>-|TRBV11-3|-|TRBJ2-2
CASSRGRGRGTGELFF
TGTGCCAGCAGCAGAGGGCGGGGAAGGGGCACCGGGGAGCTGTTTTTT
>once|TRBV2|TRBD2|TRBJ2-1
CASSRGGRTDNEQFF
TGTGCCAGCAGCCGGGGGGGACGGACCGACAATGAGCAGTTCTTC
>-|TRBV28|-|TRBJ2-5
CASSPFGSQETQYF
TGTGCCAGCAGCCCCTTTGGGAGCCAAGAGACCCAGTACTTC
>-|TRBV6-1|-|TRBJ1-2
CASSEGGPEKYGYTF
TGTGCCAGCAGTGAAGGGGGGCCCGAGAAGTATGGCTACACCTTC
>-|TRBV19|-|TRBJ1-6
CASSMRGIMDNSPLHF
TGTGCCAGTAGCATGAGAGGGATCATGGATAATTCACCCCTCCACTTT
>-|TRBV28|-|TRBJ1-1
CASSLAEPNTEAFF
TGTGCCAGCAGTTTAGCGGAGCCGAACACTGAAGCTTTCTTT
>-|TRBV9|-|TRBJ2-6
CASSVKGMASGANVLTF
TGTGCCAGCAGCGTAAAGGGGATGGCCTCTGGGGCCAACGTCCTGACTTTC
>-|TRBV29-1|-|TRBJ2-7
CSVGGNGAYSYEQYF
TGCAGCGTTGGGGGCAATGGGGCTTACTCCTACGAGCAGTACTTC
>-|TRBV19|-|TRBJ1-2
CASNLGTTGGGYTF
TGTGCCAGTAATCTCGGAACTACCGGAGGAGGCTACACCTTC
>-|TRBV5-1|TRBD2|TRBJ2-7
CASSLTPSGGGSYEQYF
TGCGCCAGCAGCCTGACCCCTAGCGGGGGGGGCTCCTACGAGCAGTACTTC
>once|TRBV11-2|TRBD1|TRBJ2-7
CASTLTGGQARPYF
TGTGCCAGCACCCTGACAGGGGGTCAAGCTAGGCCGTACTTC
>-|TRBV2|TRBD2|TRBJ2-7
CASTGRAGGPREQYF
TGTGCCAGCACGGGAAGAGCGGGGGGGCCACGGGAGCAGTACTTC
>-|TRBV6-5|-|TRBJ1-1
CASNPDSWDTEAFF
TGTGCCAGCAACCCAGACAGTTGGGACACTGAAGCTTTCTTT
>-|TRBV7-9|-|TRBJ1-2
CASSPAPQGIHGYTF
TGTGCCAGCAGCCCTGCCCCTCAGGGGATCCATGGCTACACCTTC
>-|TRBV11-3|-|TRBJ2-3
CASSSKGVTDTQYF
TGTGCCAGCAGCTCGAAGGGGGTAACAGATACGCAGTATTTT
>-|TRBV28|TRBD1|TRBJ1-6
CASRKTGTGSRRPLHF
TGTGCCAGCAGAAAAACCGGGACAGGGAGTAGGCGACCCCTCCACTTT
>-|TRBV11-2|-|TRBJ2-3
CASSLDLLDTQYF
TGTGCCAGCAGCTTAGATCTACTGGATACGCAGTATTTT
>-|TRBV7-7|-|TRBJ2-1
CASSPGSGLEQFF
TGTGCCAGCAGCCCGGGATCGGGACTTGAGCAGTTCTTC
>-|TRBV27|TRBD1|TRBJ2-5
CASRPHGTAKETQYF
TGTGCCAGCAGGCCCCACGGGACAGCGAAAGAGACCCAGTACTTC
>-|TRBV28|TRBD1|TRBJ1-4
CASSWGPGGGELFF
TGTGCCAGCAGCTGGGGGCCAGGGGGTGGGGAACTGTTTTTT
>-|TRBV5-1|-|TRBJ2-7
CASSLTGIGSEQYF
TGCGCCAGCAGCTTGACAGGGATCGGATCCGAGCAGTACTTC
>-|TRBV11-3|TRBD1|TRBJ2-4
CASSERDRGKYIQYF
TGTGCCAGCAGTGAAAGGGACAGGGGGAAGTACATTCAGTACTTC
>-|TRBV2|-|TRBJ2-1
CASSDGASKWSEQFF
TGTGCCAGCAGTGATGGGGCCAGCAAATGGAGTGAGCAGTTCTTC
>-|TRBV5-6|-|TRBJ2-7
CASSDSGTPAYEQYF
TGTGCCAGCAGCGACTCCGGGACACCCGCCTACGAGCAGTACTTC
>-|TRBV6-4|-|TRBJ1-2
CASSENSVGRGYGYTF
TGTGCCAGCAGTGAAAACTCTGTCGGCAGGGGCTATGGCTACACCTTC
>-|TRBV2|-|TRBJ2-3
CASRDSSTDTQYF
TGTGCCAGCAGGGACTCTAGCACAGATACGCAGTATTTT
>-|TRBV30|-|TRBJ2-3
CAWSASGSQYF
TGTGCCTGGAGTGCATCCGGTTCGCAGTATTTT
>-|TRBV11-2|TRBD2|TRBJ2-1
CASSPLAGGAIYNEQFF
TGTGCCAGCAGCCCGCTAGCGGGGGGTGCGATCTACAATGAGCAGTTCTTC
>-|TRBV20-1|-|TRBJ1-2
CSARNGGYTF
TGCAGTGCTAGAAACGGTGGCTACACCTTC
>-|TRBV6-4|TRBD2|TRBJ2-3
CASSVLAGGQGDTQYF
TGTGCCAGCAGTGTACTAGCGGGGGGGCAGGGAGATACGCAGTATTTT
>once|TRBV7-2|-|TRBJ1-1
CASRADSGRSEAFF
TGTGCCAGCAGGGCAGACAGTGGGAGGTCTGAAGCTTTCTTT
>-|TRBV12-5|-|TRBJ1-3
CASGISNLSSGNTIYF
TGTGCTAGTGGTATATCTAACCTTAGCTCTGGAAACACCATATATTTT
>-|TRBV13|TRBD2|TRBJ2-3
CASSLLAGGRTSTDAQYF
TGTGCCAGCAGCCTACTAGCGGGGGGCCGGACGAGCACAGATGCGCAGTATTTT
>-|TRBV19|-|TRBJ1-2
CASSTRGLGNYGYTF
TGTGCCAGTAGTACCCGGGGTCTAGGGAACTATGGCTACACCTTC
>-|TRBV14|-|TRBJ1-4
CASSQVRANEKLFF
TGTGCCAGCAGCCAAGTGAGAGCGAATGAAAAACTGTTTTTT
>-|TRBV10-3|-|TRBJ2-3
CAISRTSRSTDTQYF
TGTGCCATCAGTCGCACTAGCAGGAGCACAGATACGCAGTATTTT
>-|TRBV11-3|TRBD1|TRBJ1-1
CASSLEWGQGNTEAFF
TGTGCCAGCAGCTTAGAATGGGGACAGGGGAATACTGAAGCTTTCTTT
>-|TRBV19|TRBD1|TRBJ2-5
CASMASHSSIVGQGVRETQYF
TGTGCCAGTATGGCCTCGCACAGTAGTATAGTGGGTCAGGGGGTACGAGAGACCCAGTACTTC
>-|TRBV13|-|TRBJ1-1
CASSTAGSEAFF
TGTGCCAGCAGCACCGCGGGGTCTGAAGCTTTCTTT
>-|TRBV19|TRBD1|TRBJ1-2
CASSMADRAYGYTF
TGTGCCAGTAGTATGGCGGACAGGGCCTATGGCTACACCTTC
>-|TRBV21-1|-|TRBJ2-3
CATGGFSTDTQYF
TGTGCCACTGGCGGGTTCAGCACAGATACGCAGTATTTT
>-|TRBV7-7|TRBD1|TRBJ2-7
CASSIGTGGNEQYF
TGTGCCAGCAGCATCGGGACAGGGGGCAACGAGCAGTACTTC
>once|TRBV6-1|TRBD2|TRBJ2-3
CASSEGGGGRADTQYF
TGTGCCAGCAGTGAAGGAGGCGGGGGAAGGGCAGATACGCAGTATTTT